A single sample is the source of the 23 T cell receptor beta chains below, sequenced in a study of cytomegalovirus exposure and HLA in healthy donors (dated by TCRdb to the late 2010s). The library was produced with the immunoSEQ multiplex PCR assay. A mixture of 60 forward primers for TCR Vbeta segments and 13 reverse primers for TCR Jbeta segments was used in the multiplex PCR. Sourced from immuneACCESS, this table was stored by TCRdb with only in-frame sequences that have V and J called. A share of the clones is absent; for the studies checked, an unresolved V gene accounts for under half, and the remainder has no known explanation. This sample lists 65,000 to 90,000 clones; roughly 86% were detected once. The leading ten clones occupy under 2% of the sample. Sequencing was done on a sample of PBMCs. These receptors were obtained from a man aged 18 to 30 in good health and CMV-seronegative.

V gene TRBV5-6 combines with J gene TRBJ2-5, with a weak D call TRBD1 (7 bases). This CDR3 contains 13 residues. CDR1 and CDR2 from the germline V gene are SGHDT and YYEEEE. V shed 4 bases and J shed 5 bases, with 12 bases lying between them. As DNA, the CDR3 is TGTGCCAGCAGCACGACAGGGAGGGAGACCCAGTACTTC. Encoded protein: CASSTTGRETQYF. Complete variable domain (other parts from reference TRBV5-6 and TRBJ2-5): DAGVTQSPTHLIKTRGQQVTLRCSPKSGHDTVSWYQQALGQGPQFIFQYYEEEERQRGNFPDRFSGHQFPNYSSELNVNALLLGDSALYLCASSTTGRETQYFGPGTRLLVL.

The chain employs TRBV14 and TRBJ2-1, with 13 bases fitting TRBD2. Looked up from germline, CDR1 is SGHDN and CDR2 is FVKESK. Germline trimming cut 1 base from V and 9 bases from J; bases unmatched to any gene: 12. This CDR3 contains 18 residues. This chain's CDR3 is CASSQAPKLAGGPLEQFF. For the CDR3, the DNA is TGTGCCAGCAGCCAAGCCCCGAAACTAGCGGGAGGGCCGCTTGAGCAGTTCTTC.

CDR3 loop: CASSIDRGLNTEAFF. The CDR3 region has the DNA TGTGCCAGTAGTATCGACAGGGGATTGAACACTGAAGCTTTCTTT. The chain recombines TRBV19 with TRBJ1-1, with 8 bases lining up with TRBD1. Germline CDR1 and CDR2: LNHDA and SQIVND (reference sequence). The CDR3 sequence is 15 residues long. Germline trimming cut 3 bases from V and 0 bases from J; bases unmatched to any gene: 3.

The V and J genes are TRBV6-1 and TRBJ1-2; TRBD1 matches at 9 bases. The V segment lost 4 bases and the J segment 11 bases; nucleotides outside the gene matches: 5. CDR3 length: 12 residues. Germline CDR1 and CDR2: MNHNS and SASEGT. The DNA of the CDR3 is TGTGCCAGCAGTGGGACAGGGGCCGCTTACACCTTC. This gives the protein CASSGTGAAYTF.

V gene TRBV6-1 combines with J gene TRBJ1-5; D might be TRBD1 (6 bases). CDR3 length equals 13 residues. Trimming took 5 bases from V and 5 from J, leaving 10 bases between them. Germline V lookup: CDR1 MNHNS, CDR2 SASEGT. CDR3 in DNA: TGTGCCAGCAGTCCCAGGGGCCATCAGCCCCAGCATTTT. Amino acids: CASSPRGHQPQHF.

The V gene is TRBV4-2, the J gene TRBJ1-1; weak D call: TRBD1 (5 bases). This CDR3 has 14 residues. Trimming pared 6 bases from V and 6 bases from J, leaving 17 bases between. The V gene's germline CDR1 is LGHNA and CDR2 YNFKEQ. This CDR3 reads CASRLWNRPSEAFF. The CDR3 DNA sequence: TGTGCCAGCAGATTATGGAACAGGCCATCTGAAGCTTTCTTT.

This chain connects TRBV14 to TRBJ2-1; D is possibly TRBD2 (6 bases). The CDR3 has 15 residues. Deletions cut 4 bases from V and 4 bases from J, with 14 bases between. Germline V gives CDR1 SGHDN, CDR2 FVKESK. In DNA form, the CDR3 reads TGTGCCAGCAGCCGACCGGGAGCTACATACAATGAGCAGTTCTTC. This codes for CASSRPGATYNEQFF.

This clone was seen a single time. The CDR3 loop is CASSFLDSYSGETQYF. The CDR3 DNA is TGTGCCAGCAGTTTCTTGGACAGTTACAGCGGAGAGACCCAGTACTTC. J is TRBJ2-5 and V is TRBV28; D may be TRBD1 (6 bases). The CDR3 covers 16 residues. The germline CDR1 and CDR2 sequences are MDHEN and SYDVKM. Trimming removed 3 bases from V and 4 bases from J, with 18 bases in between.

The CDR3: CASRGSGGTEQFF. The CDR3 DNA follows: TGTGCCAGTAGAGGTAGCGGGGGAACAGAGCAGTTCTTC. The V and J genes are TRBV19 and TRBJ2-1; 9 positions agree with TRBD2. Looked up from germline, CDR1 is LNHDA and CDR2 is SQIVND (reference sequence). This CDR3 contains 13 residues. Unmatched junction bases numbered 7, after V lost 6 bases and J lost 10 bases. Filled out from reference TRBV19 and TRBJ2-1, the complete variable domain reads DGGITQSPKYLFRKEGQNVTLSCEQNLNHDAMYWYRQDPGQGLRLIYYSQIVNDFQKGDIAEGYSVSREKKESFPLTVTSAQKNPTAFYLCASRGSGGTEQFFGPGTRLTVL.

The rearrangement uses TRBV30 and TRBJ2-3; TRBD2 agrees at 11 bases. In germline, CDR1 is GTSNPN, CDR2 SVGIG (reference sequence). The CDR3 runs 15 residues. After removal of 3 bases from V and 4 bases from J, the junction contained 6 bases not matched to a gene. The CDR3 region has the DNA TGTGCCTGGAGCTTAACGACTAGCGGGGCAGATACGCAGTATTTT. It translates to CAWSLTTSGADTQYF.

This clone was detected only a few times. V and J are TRBV30 and TRBJ2-7, with D tentatively TRBD1 (5 bases). Trimming removed 1 base from V and 3 bases from J, with 10 bases in between. The CDR3 spans 13 residues. The germline V gene has CDR1 GTSNPN and CDR2 SVGIG (reference sequence). This CDR3 reads CAWSDPGLYEQYF. For the CDR3, the DNA is TGTGCCTGGAGTGACCCAGGGCTCTACGAGCAGTACTTC.

In regard to this clone: One end of the junction fails to match germline, which may point to a read error. The chain employs TRBV4-1 and TRBJ2-5, with TRBD1 as a possible D gene (6 bases). CDR1 is MGHRA and CDR2 is YSYEKL in the germline V gene. This CDR3 spans 14 amino acids. CDR3: CASRQARGQETQYF. The CDR3 DNA is TGCGCCAGCAGACAAGCGAGGGGGCAAGAGACCCAGTACTTC.

The chain uses TRBV6-1 and TRBJ2-7, with D tentatively TRBD2 (6 bases). Germline V CDR1 and CDR2: MNHNS, SASEGT. Trimming cost V 2 bases and J 4 bases, with 9 bases left between them. The CDR3 spans 13 residues. CDR3 in amino acids: CASSEQTSYEQYF. CDR3 nucleotides: TGTGCCAGCAGTGAACAGACTAGTTACGAGCAGTACTTC.

V gene TRBV29-1 combines with J gene TRBJ2-7; TRBD2 might be the D (6 bases). The V end lost 0 bases, the J end lost 6 bases, and 12 bases lay between the germline ends. Germline CDR1 and CDR2: SQVTM and ANQGSEA. The CDR3 spans 13 residues. CDR3 protein: CSVEEDGGGEQYF. In nucleotides, the CDR3 is TGCAGCGTTGAAGAGGATGGGGGAGGCGAGCAGTACTTC.

The chain recombines TRBV5-6 with TRBJ2-5; tentatively, D is TRBD1 (6 bases). The CDR3 totals 13 residues. Germline V CDR1 and CDR2: SGHDT, YYEEEE. V was clipped by 2 bases and J by 7 bases, with 12 bases between them. The CDR3 coding sequence is TGTGCCAGCAGCTTAGGGGGTCTTGGGACCCAGTACTTC. Translation: CASSLGGLGTQYF.

This chain joins TRBV23-1 and TRBJ2-7; no clear D gene. TRBV23-1 counts as an open reading frame of uncertain function. The CDR3 contains 14 residues. V dropped 7 bases and J dropped 3 bases, with 16 bases sitting between them. The CDR3 region is CASTPRRSDYEQYF. For the CDR3, the DNA is TGCGCCAGCACCCCACGGCGGAGCGACTACGAGCAGTACTTC.

This rearrangement joins TRBV4-3 to TRBJ2-7; 8 bases map to TRBD1. This CDR3 has 17 residues. Unmatched junction bases numbered 10, after V lost 0 bases and J lost 3 bases. Germline values: CDR1 LGHNA, CDR2 YSLEER. The CDR3 region has the DNA TGCGCCAGCAGCCAAGATCGGGAACAGGGGGTGGACTACGAGCAGTACTTC. Amino acid sequence: CASSQDREQGVDYEQYF.

The chain carries TRBV19 and TRBJ1-1; D remains ambiguous. This CDR3 has 12 amino acids. From germline, CDR1 is LNHDA and CDR2 SQIVND (reference sequence). With 6 bases removed from V and 8 bases from J, the gap between germline ends came to 13 bases. CDR3 sequence reads: CASRFLGAEAFF. CDR3 in DNA: TGTGCCAGTAGGTTTTTGGGAGCGGAAGCTTTCTTT.

V usage is TRBV6-5 and J usage is TRBJ2-7; TRBD2 aligns across 10 bases. The CDR3 is 15 amino acids. Germline assignment: CDR1 MNHEY and CDR2 SVGAGI. The junction had 5 bases not matched to a gene; V was cut back by 0 bases and J by 6 bases. As DNA, the CDR3 is TGTGCCAGCAGTTACTCGAGAGCGGGAGGGCTCGAGCAGTACTTC. Residues: CASSYSRAGGLEQYF.

The CDR3 is CASSFSSGSYEQYF. CDR3 DNA sequence: TGTGCCAGCAGCTTTTCTAGCGGCTCCTACGAGCAGTACTTC. The gene calls are TRBV7-2 and TRBJ2-7, with 7 bases aligning to TRBD2. The length of the CDR3 is 14 residues. Germline CDR1 is SGHTA and CDR2 is FQGNSA. V lost 3 bases, J lost 0 bases, and 2 bases stayed unmatched.

The chain combines TRBV18 with TRBJ1-1; D might be TRBD1 (5 bases). Trimming stripped 6 bases from V and 1 base from J, with 9 bases between. Germline V lookup: CDR1 KGHSH, CDR2 LQKENI. This CDR3 has 13 residues. CDR3 sequence reads: CASSPQGNTEAFF. The DNA for the CDR3 is TGTGCCAGCTCCCCGCAGGGGAACACTGAAGCTTTCTTT.

The rearrangement uses TRBV5-4 and TRBJ2-7; TRBD2 might be the D (6 bases). V lost 4 bases to trimming and J lost 0 bases, with 17 bases between them. CDR3 length: 16 residues. Germline CDR1 is SGHNT and CDR2 is YYREEE (reference sequence). DNA for the CDR3: TGTGCCAGCAGCCCCGGAAGCAGCGGGCTCTCCTACGAGCAGTACTTC. As protein: CASSPGSSGLSYEQYF.

The rearrangement uses TRBV5-1 and TRBJ2-3, with 7 bases lining up with TRBD2. Looked up from germline, CDR1 is SGHRS and CDR2 is YFSETQ. V was clipped by 1 base and J by 2 bases; unmatched bases: 4. The CDR3 length is 15 residues. DNA for the CDR3: TGCGCCAGCAGCTTGCAGCGGGGATACACAGATACGCAGTATTTT. This encodes CASSLQRGYTDTQYF. The full variable domain, in which reference TRBV5-1 and TRBJ2-3 provide the parts outside the CDR3, is KAGVTQTPRYLIKTRGQQVTLSCSPISGHRSVSWYQQTPGQGLQFLFEYFSETQRNKGNFPGRFSGRQFSNSRSEMNVSTLELGDSALYLCASSLQRGYTDTQYFGPGTRLTVL.